This paragraph covers one T cell receptor beta chain sequence. The data originate from a study of blood T cell repertoires in COVID-19. Study-level background: The origin of the acute and convalescent COVID-19 samples was the United States, Italy and Spain. PBMCs, B-cell-depleted T cells, or T cells provided the cDNA or gDNA that made up the material.

CDR1 and CDR2 from the germline V gene are MGHRA and YSYEKL. V dropped 1 base and J dropped 2 bases, with 13 bases sitting between them. The CDR3 runs to 16 residues. In the study's own analysis: Using reference gene primer amplification, nucleated cell counts were estimated. Produced via immunoSEQ multiplex PCR; TCRdb's table is partial and in-frame only. V and J calls and clone size are copied from that table; D and trimming were computed from the DNA. The sample gives under 150,000 clones, 90% of which show up once; about 1.9% is in the top ten. J is TRBJ2-3 and V is TRBV4-1; D perhaps matches TRBD1 (7 bases). The specimen sequenced was peripheral blood. The origin of this receptor is a human donor with active COVID-19. The donor label of this sample is uncertain. CDR3 DNA: TGCGCCAGCAGCCAAGTATCAGGGGGGTTCACAGATACGCAGTATTTT. It yields the protein CASSQVSGGFTDTQYF.